These 17 T cell receptor beta chains came from one sample sequenced in a study of blood T cells in healthy people across ages. Combining a sample-barcoded 5' primer with a J-beta primer mix, a second PCR ran for roughly 7 to 11 cycles. Each CDR3 protein is one row after TCRdb ran MiXCR on the 5' RACE reads. This sample has about 1.8 million distinct CDR3 sequences, with roughly 49% found just once. The sequencing sample was made of blood. Every receptor here comes from a woman aged 40 to 55 in good health.

This clonotype occurred a few times. The V call is TRBV20-1, the J call TRBJ2-5; the match to TRBD1 covers 7 bases. V dropped 6 bases and J dropped 5; count of bases not matched to a gene: 9. CDR3 length: 13 amino acids. Germline CDR1 reads DFQATT; CDR2 reads SNEGSKA (reference sequence). CDR3 coding DNA: TGCAGTGCCCCCCCCGACAGGGTTGAGACCCAGTACTTC. It codes for CSAPPDRVETQYF.

This sequence joins TRBV5-4 and TRBJ1-4; maybe TRBD1 (5 bases). The CDR3 spans 16 residues. Looked up from germline, CDR1 is SGHNT and CDR2 is YYREEE (reference sequence). Trimming removed 2 bases from V and 7 bases from J, with 18 bases in between. The CDR3: CASSFRTGTGGEKLFF. The CDR3 nucleotides are TGTGCCAGCAGCTTTCGCACCGGGACGGGAGGTGAAAAACTGTTTTTT.

The chain joins TRBV7-9 to TRBJ1-2; unclear D gene. The V gene lost 5 bases and the J gene lost 7 bases, with 11 bases spanning the gap. The CDR3 spans 12 residues. The germline V gene has CDR1 SEHNR and CDR2 FQNEAQ (reference sequence). The CDR3 sequence is CASSELIGGYTF. CDR3 in DNA: TGTGCCAGCAGCGAATTAATAGGTGGCTACACCTTC.

Regarding this clonotype: A clone one base away is much larger, so this may be a read error. V and J are TRBV12-3 or TRBV12-4 and TRBJ2-1; 10 bases map to TRBD2. The CDR3 runs to 15 residues. The CDR3 DNA is TGTGCCTGCAGCCCAGGGATAGCGGGGGGCAATGAGCAGTTCTTC. As protein: CACSPGIAGGNEQFF.

The chain employs TRBV7-9 and TRBJ2-5, with 7 bases matching TRBD1. V gave up 4 bases and J gave up 2 bases; unmatched junction bases: 16. The germline gives CDR1 SEHNR, CDR2 FQNEAQ (reference sequence). The CDR3 length is 18 residues. CDR3 bases: TGTGCCAGCAGCTACCGACCGACCACCGGGACAGTACAAGAGACCCAGTACTTC. Translated: CASSYRPTTGTVQETQYF.

The rearrangement joins TRBV20-1 to TRBJ2-5; 9 bases are a match to TRBD2. The CDR3 extends over 16 amino acids. V shed 0 bases and J 4 bases; nucleotides not matched to a gene: 9. Germline CDR1 reads DFQATT; CDR2 reads SNEGSKA (reference sequence). CDR3 sequence reads: CSARDESLAGPETQYF. The CDR3 DNA is TGCAGTGCTAGAGATGAGTCGCTAGCGGGGCCAGAGACCCAGTACTTC.

The rearrangement links TRBV6-2 or TRBV6-3 to TRBJ2-3; D is perhaps TRBD1 (6 bases). Germline CDR1 is MNHEY and CDR2 is SVGEGT. Trimming removed 5 bases from V and 1 base from J, with 13 bases in between. This CDR3 has 15 amino acids. CDR3 protein: CASSHPDRGTDTQYF. Here the CDR3 DNA reads TGTGCCAGCAGTCACCCGGACAGAGGCACAGATACGCAGTATTTT.

In its sample, this clonotype was seen a few times. CDR3 coding DNA: TGTGCCACCAGCAGAGGGTGGGACGTATCCTACGAGCAGTACTTC. Translation: CATSRGWDVSYEQYF. The chain recombines TRBV15 with TRBJ2-7; D is possibly TRBD1 or TRBD2 (5 bases each). Per germline, CDR1 LNHNV and CDR2 YYDKDF (reference sequence). V lost 1 base and J lost 1, with 11 bases in between. This CDR3 contains 15 residues.

J is TRBJ2-1 and V is TRBV10-3; D may be TRBD2 (5 bases). The DNA matches TRBJ2-7 better at its end, which makes the J call doubtful. The CDR3 loop spans 12 amino acids. Germline CDR1 is ENHRY and CDR2 is SYGVKD. The CDR3 bases are TGTGCCATCAGGGGAGCTACCTACGAGCAGTACTTC. Amino acids: CAIRGATYEQYF.

This chain joins TRBV5-1 and TRBJ2-1; 9 bases line up with TRBD1. Germline V gene sequence: CDR1 SGHRS, CDR2 YFSETQ. The CDR3 is 14 residues long. Germline trimming cut 0 bases from V and 9 bases from J; bases unmatched to any gene: 4. The CDR3 DNA follows: TGCGCCAGCAGCTTGGAGACAGGGGGTGGTGAGCAGTTCTTC. Protein product: CASSLETGGGEQFF.

This chain connects TRBV4-3 to TRBJ2-1; no definite D call. There are 14 residues in the CDR3. V shed 1 base and J shed 3 bases, with 7 bases lying between them. Germline V gene data show CDR1 as LGHNA and CDR2 as YSLEER. This CDR3 is CASSQAGLYNEQFF. The CDR3 DNA reads as TGCGCCAGCAGCCAAGCAGGCCTCTACAATGAGCAGTTCTTC.

J is TRBJ2-1 and V is TRBV27, with TRBD2 matching over 12 bases. The CDR3 has 15 amino acids. CDR1 and CDR2 from the germline V gene are MNHEY and SMNVEV (reference sequence). V shed 6 bases, J shed 15 bases, and the junction held 15 bases outside the gene matches. The CDR3 DNA reads as TGTGCCAGCAGAACCCTAGCGGGGGGGCCCCCGAGTGGGTTCTTC. Its translation: CASRTLAGGPPSGFF.

This clonotype was recorded at least ten times. The CDR3 DNA follows: TGCAGCGTTTTTAGGACAGGGGTCTACAATGAGCAGTTCTTC. It encodes CSVFRTGVYNEQFF. The V and J genes are TRBV29-1 and TRBJ2-1, with 9 bases lining up with TRBD1. V trimming: 5 bases; J trimming: 3 bases; junction bases outside the gene matches: 5. The CDR3 has 14 amino acids. Looked up from germline, CDR1 is SQVTM and CDR2 is ANQGSEA.

This sequence joins TRBV6-6 and TRBJ2-5; 10 bases map to TRBD2. CDR3 size: 16 residues. J gave up 5 bases and V 4 bases, and 10 bases lay outside the gene matches. Germline V CDR1 and CDR2: MNHNY, SVGAGI (reference sequence). CDR3 sequence reads: CASSSPSSGGGETQYF. DNA for the CDR3: TGTGCCAGCAGTTCCCCCTCTAGCGGGGGTGGGGAGACCCAGTACTTC.

The sample holds a few counts of this clonotype. The DNA of the CDR3 is TGTGCCAGCAGTTATGGGTCCGGGACCTACGAGCAGTACTTC. This translates into CASSYGSGTYEQYF. The chain uses TRBV6-5 and TRBJ2-7, with D perhaps matching TRBD2 (5 bases). This CDR3 is 14 amino acids long. Per germline, CDR1 MNHEY and CDR2 SVGAGI. Deletions cut 3 bases from V and 2 bases from J, with 11 bases between.

The V call is TRBV7-2, the J call TRBJ1-6, with D perhaps matching TRBD1 (5 bases). Germline lookup yields CDR1 SGHTA and CDR2 FQGNSA. Trimming shortened V by 5 bases and J by 5 bases, and 19 bases separated the two germline ends. This CDR3 has 17 residues. The DNA of the CDR3 is TGTGCCAGCAGCATCGGACCCGGGACGACAGATAATTCACCCCTCCACTTT. Amino acid sequence: CASSIGPGTTDNSPLHF.

This clonotype was picked up a small number of times. The chain combines TRBV6-1 with TRBJ2-5; D is unclear. Trimming removed 2 bases from V and 5 bases from J, with 9 bases in between. The CDR3 extends over 13 amino acids. Germline assignment: CDR1 MNHNS and CDR2 SASEGT. The CDR3 region is CASSEHLLETQYF. In DNA, the CDR3 is TGTGCCAGCAGTGAACATTTGCTGGAGACCCAGTACTTC.